This T cell receptor beta chain was sequenced for a study of blood T cell repertoires in COVID-19. Turning to the study itself: Donors in the United States, Italy and Spain gave samples during acute or convalescent COVID-19. T cells, B-cell-depleted T cells, or PBMCs provided the cDNA or gDNA that served as material.

Authors' data handling: Scientists estimated how many nucleated cells there were by amplifying reference gene primers. Clones were sequenced by immunoSEQ multiplex PCR, and TCRdb holds only the in-frame ones, with some missing. The DNA was the basis for D and trimming; V, J and clone size are from that table. The profile covers about 200,000 clones, with roughly 90% appearing a single time and roughly 1.6% taken by the ten largest. In the case of this clone: Distinct nucleotide sequences in the sample also encode this CDR3.

This CDR3 region has 13 residues. CDR1 is LNHDA, CDR2 SQIVND, per germline (reference sequence). V was shortened by 1 base and J by 4 bases, with 7 bases between the two germline ends. The chain joins TRBV19 to TRBJ1-2, with TRBD1 as a possible D gene (5 bases). This TCR came from a man younger than 30 with active or convalescent COVID-19. The sequenced material came from peripheral blood. The CDR3 nucleotides read TGTGCCAGTAGTATAGGCCAGGGCTATGGCTACACCTTC. The encoded protein is CASSIGQGYGYTF.